The sample holds many counts of the clone carrying this TCR beta chain. What it recognizes is unknown. TCR alpha and TCR beta cDNA libraries carrying sample barcodes and UMIs were produced by 5'RACE using constant-segment primers. TCRdb independently ran MiXCR on the 5' RACE reads; one entry per CDR3 protein. The table lists 14,000 to 15,000 distinct CDR3 sequences, over 20% of them singletons, with 50% to 65% in the top ten. These data originate in a study of T-cell memory formation after mild COVID-19. Study-level results: From day 15 to 85, contracting clones were balanced between CD4 and CD8, whereas later expanders leaned toward CD4+. Those CD4+ clones that contracted were mainly in CM and EM (CD8+ ones in EMRA).

V lost 1 base to trimming and J lost 2 bases, with 14 bases between them. CDR1 SGHVS and CDR2 FQNEAQ come from the germline V gene. The CDR3 has 16 amino acids. The source is a man younger than 30 who had mild COVID-19 (a few samples of this study predate the infection). Cell type and time point are not known. Material: PBMCs or a T cell subset sorted from them (not recorded which). The chain is built from TRBV7-8 and TRBJ1-1, with TRBD1 as a possible D gene (5 bases). The CDR3 sequence is CASSLEQGRQNTEAFF. In DNA form, the CDR3 reads TGTGCCAGCAGCTTAGAGCAGGGTAGGCAAAACACTGAAGCTTTCTTT.